One sample yielded the 30 T cell receptor beta chains listed below, sequenced in a study of T-cell memory formation after mild COVID-19. A single record per CDR3 protein comes from TCRdb applying MiXCR to the 5' RACE reads. The sample holds roughly 450,000 distinct CDR3 sequences, around 17% seen once. Sequencing was done on a sample of PBMCs or a T cell subset sorted from them (not recorded which). These receptors were obtained from a man between 18 and 29 years old who had mild COVID-19 (a few samples of this study predate the infection). Cell type and time point are not known.

This clonotype was counted only a few times. The chain links TRBV2 to TRBJ2-7; TRBD2 aligns across 7 bases. The CDR3 length is 10 residues. V gave up 7 bases and J gave up 9 bases; unmatched junction bases: 3. CDR1 is SNHLY, CDR2 FYNNEI, per germline. The CDR3 reads CASIGGWQYV. CDR3 nucleotides: TGTGCCAGCATCGGGGGGTGGCAGTACGTC.

This clonotype turned up a few times. V usage is TRBV7-2 and J usage is TRBJ2-1; 7 bases are a match to TRBD2. CDR1 is SGHTA, CDR2 FQGNSA, per germline. The CDR3 is 15 residues long. V gave up 5 bases and J gave up 0 bases; unmatched junction bases: 4. CDR3 nucleotides: TGTGCCAGCAGCCGCCGGGGGGACTCCTACAATGAGCAGTTCTTC. This codes for CASSRRGDSYNEQFF.

The J gene is TRBJ2-3, the V gene TRBV11-2, with D possibly matching TRBD2 (5 bases). CDR1 and CDR2 from the germline V gene are SGHAT and FQNNGV. The CDR3 covers 15 residues. Trimming removed 7 bases at V and 6 bases at J, with 20 bases between. For the CDR3, the DNA is TGTGCCAGCAACCCGGACTCCCCCGAATGGGATACGCAGTATTTT. Amino acids: CASNPDSPEWDTQYF.

This clonotype was observed a handful of times. The chain joins TRBV3-1 to TRBJ2-7; D assignment may be TRBD1 or TRBD2 (6 bases each). V was pared by 3 bases and J by 1 base, with 10 bases between. This CDR3 spans 14 amino acids. Germline V CDR1 and CDR2: LGHDT, YNNKEL (reference sequence). CDR3 in DNA: TGTGCCAGCAGCCACGGGGGCGAATCCTACGAGCAGTACTTC. Translating it yields CASSHGGESYEQYF.

V and J are TRBV7-8 and TRBJ2-2; D assignment may be TRBD1 or TRBD2 (7 bases each). The CDR3 covers 17 residues. Per germline, CDR1 SGHVS and CDR2 FQNEAQ. Trimming left V 6 bases short and J 4 bases short, with 21 bases between. CDR3 in amino acids: CASSPEWEGAGTGELFF. The CDR3 DNA follows: TGTGCCAGCAGTCCAGAATGGGAGGGGGCGGGCACCGGGGAGCTGTTTTTT.

The genes are TRBV5-8 and TRBJ2-7; possible D gene TRBD2, 6 bases. Trimming removed 7 bases from V and 0 bases from J, with 14 bases in between. CDR3 length: 14 residues. Germline lookup yields CDR1 SGHTS and CDR2 YDEGEE. The CDR3 DNA is TGTGCCAGCGGTAAGGAGGGGATCTCCTACGAGCAGTACGTC. The encoded protein is CASGKEGISYEQYV.

This clonotype was seen many times. This chain connects TRBV7-2 to TRBJ2-1; 9 nucleotides line up with TRBD2. Germline CDR1 reads SGHTA; CDR2 reads FQGNSA. J was trimmed by 4 bases and V by 0 bases; bases with no gene match: 4. The CDR3 extends over 16 amino acids. As DNA, the CDR3 is TGTGCCAGCAGCTTAGCCGCGGGGGGGGCGTACAATGAGCAGTTCTTC. It encodes CASSLAAGGAYNEQFF.

This chain uses TRBV7-3 with TRBJ1-6; the D is unclear. Between the trimmed V and J ends, which lost 5 bases and 9 bases, there was a span of 11 bases. CDR3 length: 13 amino acids. Germline V lookup: CDR1 SGHTA, CDR2 FQGTGA. CDR3 amino acids: CASSVDGGSPLHF. The CDR3 DNA is TGTGCCAGCAGCGTAGACGGAGGTTCACCCCTCCACTTT. Complete variable domain (other parts from reference TRBV7-3 and TRBJ1-6): GAGVSQTPSNKVTEKGKYVELRCDPISGHTALYWYRQSLGQGPEFLIYFQGTGAADDSGLPNDRFFAVRPEGSVSTLKIQRTERGDSAVYLCASSVDGGSPLHFGNGTRLTVT.

The sample holds many counts of this clonotype. Germline and junction disagree at one end, which may indicate a read error. For the CDR3, the DNA is TGCGCCAGCAGCGCCCAAGAGACCCAGTACTTC. Amino acid sequence: CASSAQETQYF. V usage is TRBV18 and J usage is TRBJ2-5; D unresolved. There are 11 residues in the CDR3. CDR1 and CDR2 (germline): KGHSH, LQKENI. The whole variable domain, filled in from reference TRBV18 and TRBJ2-5, reads NAGVMQNPRHLVRRRGQEARLRCSPMKGHSHVYWYRQLPEEGLKFMVYLQKENIIDESGMPKERFSAEFPKEGPSILRIQQVVRGDSAAYFCASSAQETQYFGPGTRLLVL.

The chain couples TRBV15 to TRBJ1-5; 9 bases agree with TRBD1. The CDR3 has 16 residues. The germline gives CDR1 LNHNV, CDR2 YYDKDF (reference sequence). V lost 4 bases to trimming and J lost 4 bases; unmatched junction nucleotides: 8. DNA for the CDR3: TGTGCCACCAGCAACGGAGGGACAGGGAATAATCAGCCCCAGCATTTT. Residues: CATSNGGTGNNQPQHF.

The genes are TRBV2 and TRBJ2-7; D not certain. Germline loops: CDR1 SNHLY, CDR2 FYNNEI. Trimming left V 6 bases short and J 0 bases short, with 9 bases between. The CDR3 is 13 amino acids. CDR3 DNA: TGTGCCAGCAGGAAGGGAAGCTCCTACGAGCAGTACGTC. Its protein is CASRKGSSYEQYV.

This clonotype was picked up a small number of times. The genes are TRBV5-6 and TRBJ2-7; TRBD2 might be the D (6 bases). The CDR3 has 14 residues. Between the trimmed V and J ends, which lost 6 bases and 7 bases, there was a span of 20 bases. Germline CDR1 is SGHDT and CDR2 is YYEEEE. The CDR3 coding sequence is TGTGCCAGCACCCATAGCGGTGGGTCTAAGGAGCAGTACTTC. Its protein product is CASTHSGGSKEQYF.

V usage is TRBV7-2 and J usage is TRBJ2-3; a weak D match, TRBD2 (6 bases). From germline, CDR1 is SGHTA and CDR2 FQGNSA. Trimming cost V 5 bases and J 5 bases, with 17 bases left between them. This CDR3 region has 15 residues. The CDR3 DNA is TGTGCCAGCAGCCTCGTCGTGGAGGGTATAGATACGCAGTATTTT. Its translation is CASSLVVEGIDTQYF.

This clonotype was found a few times. The chain couples TRBV7-3 to TRBJ2-7, with D perhaps matching TRBD1 (6 bases). V was pared by 5 bases and J by 6 bases, with 14 bases between. CDR3 length: 13 amino acids. The germline V gene has CDR1 SGHTA and CDR2 FQGTGA. CDR3 DNA sequence: TGTGCCAGCAGCGCATTACAGGGTGGCGAGCAGTACTTC. Translated, it gives CASSALQGGEQYF. The full variable domain, with the rest looked up from reference TRBV7-3 and TRBJ2-7, is GAGVSQTPSNKVTEKGKYVELRCDPISGHTALYWYRQSLGQGPEFLIYFQGTGAADDSGLPNDRFFAVRPEGSVSTLKIQRTERGDSAVYLCASSALQGGEQYFGPGTRLTVT.

This clonotype was counted a few times. The chain joins TRBV5-5 to TRBJ2-5, with D hard to call. The germline V gene encodes CDR1 SGHKS and CDR2 YYEKEE (reference sequence). This CDR3 region has 14 residues. V lost 4 bases, J lost 0 bases, and 10 bases lay in between. For the CDR3, the DNA is TGTGCCAGCAGCCGGACGCAAAACCAAGAGACCCAGTACTTC. Translation gives CASSRTQNQETQYF.

This clonotype has a single count. V usage is TRBV28 and J usage is TRBJ1-6, with D uncertain. Germline V gene data show CDR1 as MDHEN and CDR2 as SYDVKM. This CDR3 contains 13 residues. Trimming took 4 bases from V and 10 from J, leaving 11 bases between them. This chain's CDR3 is CASSSGIESPLHF. CDR3 coding DNA: TGTGCCAGCAGTTCGGGTATTGAGTCACCCCTCCACTTT.

There are a few counts of this clonotype. The V call is TRBV28, the J call TRBJ2-1, with 7 nucleotides matching TRBD2. CDR3 length equals 16 residues. The V segment lost 5 bases and the J segment 5 bases; nucleotides outside the gene matches: 12. Germline values: CDR1 MDHEN, CDR2 SYDVKM. Written as DNA, the CDR3 is TGTGCCAGCAGTCGAAGAATCGGGACTACGGACAATGAGCAGTTCTTC. Residues: CASSRRIGTTDNEQFF.

This clonotype has at least ten counts. The rearrangement links TRBV2 to TRBJ2-5, with D uncertain. The CDR3 is 14 amino acids. CDR1 and CDR2 from the germline V gene are SNHLY and FYNNEI. Trimming pared 3 bases from V and 5 bases from J, leaving 13 bases between. In DNA form, the CDR3 reads TGTGCCAGCAGTGAGGTAGTCCCCAAGGAGACCCAGTACTTC. Protein: CASSEVVPKETQYF.

V is TRBV20-1 and J is TRBJ2-1; possibly TRBD1 or TRBD2 for D (6 bases each). The germline V gene has CDR1 DFQATT and CDR2 SNEGSKA (reference sequence). The V end lost 3 bases, the J end lost 3 bases, and 21 bases lay between the germline ends. The CDR3 length is 17 residues. In DNA, the CDR3 is TGCAGTGCTAGCTCCCCGGGGGCGGGTTATGGCTACAATGAGCAGTTCTTC. Its protein is CSASSPGAGYGYNEQFF.

The J gene is TRBJ1-6, the V gene TRBV18, with 7 positions matching TRBD1. Germline lookup yields CDR1 KGHSH and CDR2 LQKENI. V shed 8 bases, J shed 9 bases, and the junction held 7 bases outside the gene matches. The CDR3 covers 13 residues. CDR3 protein: CASRQGEGSPLHF. The CDR3 DNA sequence: TGTGCCAGCAGACAGGGAGAGGGTTCACCCCTCCACTTT. Using reference TRBV18 and TRBJ1-6 for the parts outside the CDR3, the full variable domain is NAGVMQNPRHLVRRRGQEARLRCSPMKGHSHVYWYRQLPEEGLKFMVYLQKENIIDESGMPKERFSAEFPKEGPSILRIQQVVRGDSAAYFCASRQGEGSPLHFGNGTRLTVT.

This clonotype was counted between two and nine times. The chain is built from TRBV7-2 and TRBJ1-2, with unresolved D. V was shortened by 1 base and J by 5 bases, with 17 bases between the two germline ends. The CDR3 contains 16 residues. The germline gives CDR1 SGHTA, CDR2 FQGNSA. The CDR3 DNA sequence: TGTGCCAGCAGCTTAGGAGGACGGAACCCCGGATATGGCTACACCTTC. Its translation is CASSLGGRNPGYGYTF.

The rearrangement uses TRBV11-2 and TRBJ1-2; possible D gene TRBD1, 5 bases. Trimming shortened V by 5 bases and J by 4 bases, and 17 bases separated the two germline ends. There are 15 residues in the CDR3. Germline assignment: CDR1 SGHAT and CDR2 FQNNGV. The CDR3 region has the DNA TGTGCCAGCAGCCTTGACAGCCAACCTTTCTATGGCTACACCTTC. Protein sequence: CASSLDSQPFYGYTF.

This clonotype was found a few times. V usage is TRBV4-3 and J usage is TRBJ2-7; D gene unclear. CDR3 size: 16 residues. Germline CDR1 reads LGHNA; CDR2 reads YSLEER. Trimming shortened V by 0 bases and J by 0 bases, and 12 bases separated the two germline ends. CDR3: CASSQDAVLSSYEQYF. The CDR3 DNA reads TGCGCCAGCAGCCAAGATGCGGTCCTGAGCTCCTACGAGCAGTACTTC.

The chain uses TRBV21-1 and TRBJ2-3; TRBD2, the D gene given by the table, was not confirmed from the DNA. TRBV21-1 corresponds to a pseudogene. This CDR3 comprises 19 residues. CDR3 DNA: TGTGCCAGCAGCCCAAAGCCTTGGAGAAGCGGGGGGCCCCCGGATACGCAGTATTTT. Encoded protein: CASSPKPWRSGGPPDTQYF.

This chain connects TRBV4-3 to TRBJ2-3, with TRBD2 identical over 7 bases. CDR3 length: 13 amino acids. In germline, CDR1 is LGHNA, CDR2 YSLEER. V was clipped by 8 bases and J by 6 bases; unmatched bases: 8. The CDR3 spells CASSGTTGDTQYF. CDR3 nucleotides: TGCGCCAGCTCCGGGACTACCGGCGATACGCAGTATTTT.

This clonotype has only a few counts. The chain couples TRBV7-9 to TRBJ1-1; the D is unclear. CDR1 and CDR2 from the germline V gene are SEHNR and FQNEAQ (reference sequence). The CDR3 is 11 residues long. V was pared by 2 bases and J by 8 bases, with 6 bases between. In DNA, the CDR3 is TGTGCCAGCAGCTTACACGGAGAAGCTTTCTTT. Protein product: CASSLHGEAFF.

The gene calls are TRBV7-9 and TRBJ2-1, with D maybe TRBD1 (6 bases). CDR3 length: 17 residues. V lost 5 bases and J lost 7, with 24 bases in between. CDR1 and CDR2 from the germline V gene are SEHNR and FQNEAQ (reference sequence). The DNA for the CDR3 is TGTGCCAGCAGCAGTCAGCGATCGTCCAACCAGGGGAATGAGCAGTTCTTC. It encodes CASSSQRSSNQGNEQFF.

This clonotype was counted between two and nine times. This chain uses TRBV7-2 with TRBJ2-5, with a possible D match to TRBD1 (6 bases). From germline, CDR1 is SGHTA and CDR2 FQGNSA. Trimming stripped 1 base from V and 5 bases from J, with 11 bases between. The CDR3 has 14 residues. DNA of the CDR3: TGTGCCAGCAGCTTAGGGGGTCAGGGGGAGACCCAGTACTTC. Translating it yields CASSLGGQGETQYF.

CDR3 region: CASRSRADSSYNSPLHF. CDR3 coding DNA: TGTGCCAGCAGGAGCCGGGCGGACAGCTCCTATAATTCACCCCTCCACTTT. This rearrangement joins TRBV6-1 to TRBJ1-6; possible D gene TRBD1, 6 bases. In germline, CDR1 is MNHNS, CDR2 SASEGT. V was cut by 6 bases and J by 0 bases, with 15 bases left in between. CDR3 length: 17 residues.

The sample holds a few counts of this clonotype. The chain combines TRBV11-2 with TRBJ1-2; D may be TRBD1 (6 bases). The CDR3 totals 15 residues. Deletions cut 5 bases from V and 6 bases from J, with 19 bases between. Germline loops: CDR1 SGHAT, CDR2 FQNNGV. The CDR3 here is CASSPLGQRGHGYTF. The CDR3 nucleotides are TGTGCCAGCAGCCCGCTCGGACAGAGGGGCCATGGCTACACCTTC.